Each of the 5 T cell receptor beta chains below was sequenced from the same sample in a study of shared clonotypes between healthy human individuals. Using immunoSEQ multiplex PCR, the repertoire was profiled, and TCRdb retains in-frame clones only, with some absent. The repertoire holds 2 million to 2.5 million clones, with roughly 92% as singletons. Sequenced sample: naive CD4+ T cells from PBMCs. Regarding subset: CD45RA+ positively selected. These receptors all stem from a man younger than 30 in good health. Some clones in this sample may be carry-over from other donors' samples.

This clone was detected only once. V and J are TRBV7-9 and TRBJ2-5; D perhaps matches TRBD2 (6 bases). Trimming left V 5 bases short and J 4 bases short, with 14 bases between. Germline CDR1 and CDR2: SEHNR and FQNEAQ (reference sequence). The CDR3 spans 14 residues. CDR3 protein: CASSPPWGGETQYF. The CDR3 DNA is TGTGCCAGCAGCCCCCCCTGGGGAGGAGAGACCCAGTACTTC. Using reference TRBV7-9 and TRBJ2-5 for the parts outside the CDR3, the full variable domain is DTGVSQNPRHKITKRGQNVTFRCDPISEHNRLYWYRQTLGQGPEFLTYFQNEAQLEKSRLLSDRFSAERPKGSFSTLEIQRTEQGDSAMYLCASSPPWGGETQYFGPGTRLLVL.

This rearrangement joins TRBV18 to TRBJ1-2; 8 bases fit TRBD1. Unmatched junction bases numbered 13, after V lost 1 base and J lost 6 bases. The CDR3 is 17 amino acids. Looked up from germline, CDR1 is KGHSH and CDR2 is LQKENI. CDR3 region: CASSPLGQVPLGDGYTF. The CDR3 nucleotides read TGTGCCAGCTCACCACTGGGACAGGTCCCCTTGGGAGATGGCTACACCTTC.

This clone was seen a single time. The rearrangement links TRBV11-2 to TRBJ1-2; TRBD1 matches at 9 bases. V shed 4 bases, J shed 8 bases, and the junction held 14 bases outside the gene matches. Germline V gene data show CDR1 as SGHAT and CDR2 as FQNNGV. The CDR3 totals 16 residues. The CDR3 protein is CASSSPRRTGVEGYTF. The CDR3 DNA follows: TGTGCCAGCAGCTCGCCCCGGCGGACAGGGGTTGAAGGCTACACCTTC.

V usage is TRBV5-6 and J usage is TRBJ2-5, with a tentative D call TRBD1 (6 bases). V shed 2 bases and J shed 5 bases, with 16 bases lying between them. CDR1 and CDR2 from the germline V gene are SGHDT and YYEEEE. The CDR3 length is 15 residues. The CDR3 bases are TGTGCCAGCAGCTTTTCGGTTACAGGGTGGGAGACCCAGTACTTC. It specifies CASSFSVTGWETQYF.

The chain combines TRBV9 with TRBJ1-2, with D tentatively TRBD1 (5 bases). CDR3 length: 15 amino acids. Germline V gene lookup returns CDR1 SGDLS and CDR2 YYNGEE. Deletions cut 4 bases from V and 0 bases from J, with 13 bases between. The CDR3 protein is CASSPDSSTNYGYTF. CDR3 sequence (DNA): TGTGCCAGCAGCCCTGACAGCTCTACTAACTATGGCTACACCTTC. The entire variable domain, with the rest obtained from reference TRBV9 and TRBJ1-2, is as follows: DSGVTQTPKHLITATGQRVTLRCSPRSGDLSVYWYQQSLDQGLQFLIQYYNGEERAKGNILERFSAQQFPDLHSELNLSSLELGDSALYFCASSPDSSTNYGYTFGSGTRLTVV.